This T cell receptor beta chain was identified during a study of blood T cell repertoires in COVID-19. In the study overall: The cDNA or gDNA used as material had been derived from T cells, B-cell-depleted T cells, or PBMCs.

Between the trimmed V and J ends, which lost 3 bases and 2 bases, there was a span of 8 bases. This CDR3 contains 14 residues. Germline V gene lookup returns CDR1 MNHNS and CDR2 SASEGT. This table comes from immunoSEQ multiplex PCR, and its TCRdb copy is limited to in-frame clones, with some not included. The sample includes some 140,000 clones, roughly 90% of them seen just once. The sequence was collected from a man aged 70-80 years with active COVID-19. V is TRBV6-1 and J is TRBJ1-5, with a possible D match to TRBD1 (5 bases). Sequences were obtained from peripheral blood. CDR3 coding DNA: TGTGCCAGCAGTGAGCGGGGGGGCAATCAGCCCCAGCATTTT. It yields the protein CASSERGGNQPQHF.